Presented here are 14 T cell receptor beta chains from one specimen sequenced in a study of human T cells and chemical hapten exposure. Time point: patch test 1, 2 weeks after DPC sensitization. Treatment: therapeutic diphenylcyclopropenone sensitization with weekly scalp DPC. Each CDR3 protein gets one entry after TCRdb re-called the RACE reads with MiXCR. The table has roughly 380,000 distinct CDR3 sequences, approximately 5% seen once. This sample comprised whole blood, obtained in connection with sensitization to the hapten diphenylcyclopropenone (DPC). Receptors were obtained from a woman aged 45-65 years with alopecia areata. Some clones in this sample may be carry-over from other donors' samples.

This clonotype appeared a few times. The chain uses TRBV9 and TRBJ2-1; 9 bases map to TRBD2. The length of the CDR3 is 15 residues. Germline CDR1 is SGDLS and CDR2 is YYNGEE. Trimming took 0 bases from V and 4 from J; bases not matched to a gene: 2. The CDR3 is CASSVELAGYNEQFF. The CDR3, as DNA: TGTGCCAGCAGCGTAGAACTAGCGGGTTACAATGAGCAGTTCTTC.

The chain employs TRBV24-1 and TRBJ2-7, with TRBD1 matching 7 bases. CDR1 and CDR2 (germline): KGHDR, SFDVKD. This CDR3 comprises 15 residues. V shed 3 bases, J shed 5 bases, and the junction held 9 bases outside the gene matches. The CDR3 DNA reads TGTGCCACCAGTGATACCCTAGACAGGGCGGACGAGCAGTACTTC. It codes for CATSDTLDRADEQYF.

This clonotype came up many times. CDR3 region: CASSQGVAGSYEQYF. The CDR3 region has the DNA TGCGCCAGCAGCCAAGGGGTAGCGGGATCCTACGAGCAGTACTTC. The rearrangement links TRBV4-3 to TRBJ2-7; 8 nucleotides match TRBD2. The V gene's germline CDR1 is LGHNA and CDR2 YSLEER. V gave up 1 base and J gave up 1 base; unmatched junction bases: 3. CDR3 length: 15 residues.

This clonotype was seen at least ten times. V usage is TRBV12-3 or TRBV12-4 and J usage is TRBJ1-3; no reliable D call. V gave up 6 bases and J gave up 0 bases, with 9 bases separating them. This CDR3 region has 14 residues. CDR3 bases: TGTGCCAGCAGCGAGCCCTCCTCTGGAAACACCATATATTTT. Protein sequence: CASSEPSSGNTIYF.

This clonotype has ten or more counts. The rearrangement links TRBV12-3 or TRBV12-4 to TRBJ1-1, with D unresolved. The CDR3 is 14 residues long. V was cut by 1 base and J by 6 bases, with 12 bases left in between. The CDR3 spells CASSLESGSPEAFF. In DNA, the CDR3 is TGTGCCAGCAGTTTAGAAAGTGGGAGCCCTGAAGCTTTCTTT.

The gene calls are TRBV6-2 or TRBV6-3 and TRBJ1-1; D ambiguous. CDR3 size: 14 residues. Trimming removed 7 bases from V and 6 bases from J, with 18 bases in between. Germline values: CDR1 MNHEY, CDR2 SVGEGT. CDR3 amino acids: CASILTLGTPEAFF. The DNA for the CDR3 is TGTGCCAGCATACTAACCTTGGGCACCCCTGAAGCTTTCTTT.

This rearrangement joins TRBV6-5 to TRBJ1-1; D remains ambiguous. The V and J ends lost 8 bases and 5 bases respectively, with 12 bases between them. This CDR3 region has 12 residues. Germline V gene data show CDR1 as MNHEY and CDR2 as SVGAGI. The CDR3 region has the DNA TGTGCCAGCCACTCGGGCGGGACTGAAGCTTTCTTT. Translation gives CASHSGGTEAFF.

The chain links TRBV5-6 to TRBJ1-1; D is unclear. This CDR3 contains 14 residues. The germline V gene has CDR1 SGHDT and CDR2 YYEEEE. The V end was cut by 4 bases, the J end by 7 bases, with 17 bases between. The CDR3 loop is CASSPSGRYREAFF. The DNA of the CDR3 is TGTGCCAGCAGCCCTTCTGGACGCTACCGTGAAGCTTTCTTT.

This clonotype was observed a handful of times. This chain links TRBV12-3 or TRBV12-4 with TRBJ1-1, with D hard to call. The V end was cut by 3 bases, the J end by 11 bases, with 10 bases between. The CDR3 extends over 11 amino acids. In DNA form, the CDR3 reads TGTGCCAGCAGTTTTACGGGGATCGCTTTCTTT. Protein product: CASSFTGIAFF.

This clonotype was found many times. The chain joins TRBV10-3 to TRBJ2-6, with TRBD2 matching 7 bases. CDR3 length equals 20 residues. V dropped 1 base and J dropped 4; count of bases not matched to a gene: 16. The germline V gene encodes CDR1 ENHRY and CDR2 SYGVKD. The CDR3 nucleotides read TGTGCCATCAGTGAGTACTTTCAGCGGGGCAAACCTCTAGGGGCCAACGTCCTGACTTTC. Amino acid sequence: CAISEYFQRGKPLGANVLTF.

This clonotype was seen many times. V is TRBV3-1 and J is TRBJ2-1; a weak D match, TRBD1 (5 bases). This CDR3 has 12 residues. V lost 4 bases, J lost 9 bases, and 10 bases lay in between. From germline, CDR1 is LGHDT and CDR2 YNNKEL (reference sequence). DNA of the CDR3: TGTGCCAGCAGCCTCCTAGGGGCTGAGCAGTTCTTC. Translated, it gives CASSLLGAEQFF.

This clonotype was counted at least ten times. The gene calls are TRBV20-1 and TRBJ2-3; 10 nucleotides match TRBD1. The CDR3 spans 13 residues. The junction had 4 bases not matched to a gene; V was cut back by 6 bases and J by 4 bases. CDR1 and CDR2 from the germline V gene are DFQATT and SNEGSKA (reference sequence). The CDR3 bases are TGCAGTGCCCCGGGACAGGGGCCAGATACGCAGTATTTT. Its protein is CSAPGQGPDTQYF.

This clonotype was found many times. Here the CDR3 reads CASRDGGAKTEAFF. The CDR3 DNA reads as TGTGCCAGCAGAGACGGCGGGGCGAAGACTGAAGCTTTCTTT. The rearrangement links TRBV28 to TRBJ1-1, with D possibly being TRBD1 (5 bases). The CDR3 is 14 residues long. Per germline, CDR1 MDHEN and CDR2 SYDVKM. V gave up 6 bases and J gave up 5 bases, with 16 bases separating them.

Ten or more counts support this clonotype. The chain recombines TRBV27 with TRBJ1-6; D gene uncertain. The germline CDR1 and CDR2 sequences are MNHEY and SMNVEV (reference sequence). CDR3 length: 12 residues. V gave up 0 bases and J gave up 12 bases, with 6 bases separating them. For the CDR3, the DNA is TGTGCCAGCAGTTTATCAGGCCTACCCCTCCACTTT. This translates into CASSLSGLPLHF.